Each of the 21 T cell receptor beta chains below was sequenced from the same sample in a study of T cells expressing NK-cell markers. TCRdb re-called the 5' RACE reads and shows each CDR3 protein once, DNA omitted. The table lists under 600,000 distinct CDR3 sequences. Sequenced sample: blood T cells: a sorted CD56 or NKG2C T cell subset, CD4+ or CD8+ T cells, or bulk PBMC T cells (not recorded which). The receptors stem from a woman aged 45-65 years in good health.

The rearrangement links TRBV19 to TRBJ2-1; TCRdb picks TRBD2, but there is no DNA to check that call. The CDR3 length is 12 residues. CDR1 is LNHDA, CDR2 SQIVND, per germline (reference sequence). The CDR3 reads CASSTRLAEQFF.

The chain recombines TRBV12-3 or TRBV12-4 with TRBJ2-3; the D gene TCRdb calls, TRBD2, cannot be checked with no DNA. This CDR3 has 17 residues. The chain's CDR3 is CASSSPPTSELTDTQYF.

The CDR3 here is CATRGPGRSGANVLTF. The chain links TRBV24-1 to TRBJ2-6; the TCRdb D gene call, TRBD1, has no DNA to confirm it. The length of the CDR3 is 16 residues. Germline CDR1 and CDR2: KGHDR and SFDVKD.

The rearrangement links TRBV2 to TRBJ2-7; as DNA is missing, the TRBD1 call by TCRdb cannot be tested. Germline V gene lookup returns CDR1 SNHLY and CDR2 FYNNEI. The CDR3 covers 15 residues. The chain's CDR3 is CASSEMWTGLYEQYF.

The chain couples TRBV24-1 to TRBJ2-7; TCRdb's D call of TRBD1 is untestable without DNA. Germline CDR1 and CDR2: KGHDR and SFDVKD. The CDR3 spans 12 residues. The CDR3 spells CATNRDSYEQYF.

The J gene is TRBJ2-3, the V gene TRBV7-9; TCRdb indicates TRBD1, and absent DNA this call remains unverified. The CDR3 is made up of 14 amino acids. CDR1 and CDR2 from the germline V gene are SEHNR and FQNEAQ (reference sequence). CDR3 loop: CASSADRVGDTQYF. The variable domain in full, with the rest retrieved from reference TRBV7-9 and TRBJ2-3, is DTGVSQNPRHKITKRGQNVTFRCDPISEHNRLYWYRQTLGQGPEFLTYFQNEAQLEKSRLLSDRFSAERPKGSFSTLEIQRTEQGDSAMYLCASSADRVGDTQYFGPGTRLTVL.

The chain is built from TRBV9 and TRBJ1-2; TCRdb names TRBD1, which stays unverified in the absence of DNA. Germline CDR1 reads SGDLS; CDR2 reads YYNGEE. This CDR3 comprises 12 residues. CDR3 region: CASSVVGGGYTF.

The V call is TRBV11-1, the J call TRBJ2-7; the D call of TRBD1 rests on TCRdb alone, since no DNA is present to check it. The CDR3 loop spans 14 amino acids. Germline lookup yields CDR1 SGHAT and CDR2 FQDESV (reference sequence). The CDR3 sequence: CASSRDRVAYEQYF.

The J gene is TRBJ1-1, the V gene TRBV5-1; TCRdb lists TRBD1, though no DNA is available to test this call. This CDR3 spans 13 amino acids. The germline V gene has CDR1 SGHRS and CDR2 YFSETQ. CDR3: CASSSSTGAGTFF. Full variable domain (outside the CDR3, taken from reference TRBV5-1 and TRBJ1-1): KAGVTQTPRYLIKTRGQQVTLSCSPISGHRSVSWYQQTPGQGLQFLFEYFSETQRNKGNFPGRFSGRQFSNSRSEMNVSTLELGDSALYLCASSSSTGAGTFFGQGTRLTVV.

The V and J genes are TRBV5-1 and TRBJ2-5. The CDR3 is 13 amino acids. Germline assignment: CDR1 SGHRS and CDR2 YFSETQ. CDR3: CASRSNSGETQYF.

The chain has TRBV6-1 and TRBJ2-3. Germline V gene sequence: CDR1 MNHNS, CDR2 SASEGT. The CDR3 contains 21 residues. CDR3 protein: CASSEPYVGYNFSRASDTQYF.

The J gene is TRBJ2-3, the V gene TRBV20-1; with no DNA, the TCRdb D assignment of TRBD2 cannot be verified. The CDR3 runs 14 residues. Germline loops: CDR1 DFQATT, CDR2 SNEGSKA (reference sequence). CDR3 in amino acids: CSANGLAPTDTQYF.

The genes are TRBV20-1 and TRBJ2-3. This CDR3 spans 13 amino acids. The germline V gene encodes CDR1 DFQATT and CDR2 SNEGSKA (reference sequence). This CDR3 is CSARVSRTDTQYF.

The rearrangement uses TRBV20-1 and TRBJ1-2. The CDR3 has 14 residues. From germline, CDR1 is DFQATT and CDR2 SNEGSKA (reference sequence). Here the CDR3 reads CSASSGLANYGYTF.

The chain links TRBV7-2 to TRBJ2-5. The CDR3 spans 15 residues. Looked up from germline, CDR1 is SGHTA and CDR2 is FQGNSA. CDR3 sequence: CASSLGGRLQETQYF.

V is TRBV20-1 and J is TRBJ2-1; TCRdb calls TRBD1, which cannot be checked without DNA. Germline assignment: CDR1 DFQATT and CDR2 SNEGSKA (reference sequence). The CDR3 extends over 15 amino acids. The CDR3: CSARPLVSSYNEQFF.

V usage is TRBV24-1 and J usage is TRBJ2-1; TCRdb reports TRBD2, a call that lacks DNA to check it against. Per the germline V gene, CDR1 is KGHDR and CDR2 is SFDVKD. The CDR3 runs 16 residues. The CDR3 here is CATSDQTSGVSHEQFF.

The CDR3 sequence: CSVRGQAFYGYTF. The gene calls are TRBV20-1 and TRBJ1-2; TCRdb designates TRBD1, a call that cannot be tested without DNA. The CDR3 has 13 residues. In germline, CDR1 is DFQATT, CDR2 SNEGSKA (reference sequence).

The gene calls are TRBV21-1 and TRBJ2-1; TCRdb reports TRBD1, a call that lacks DNA to check it against. TRBV21-1 is a recognized pseudogene. This CDR3 is 13 amino acids long. The CDR3 sequence: CARSRESYNEQFF.

The chain combines TRBV7-9 with TRBJ2-1; TCRdb reports TRBD1, a call that lacks DNA to check it against. This CDR3 comprises 16 residues. The germline gives CDR1 SEHNR, CDR2 FQNEAQ (reference sequence). CDR3 sequence reads: CASSLGDRGTYNEQFF.

V gene TRBV7-2 combines with J gene TRBJ2-4. The CDR3 has 13 residues. CDR1 is SGHTA and CDR2 is FQGNSA in the germline V gene. The chain's CDR3 is CASSSRDFINQYF.